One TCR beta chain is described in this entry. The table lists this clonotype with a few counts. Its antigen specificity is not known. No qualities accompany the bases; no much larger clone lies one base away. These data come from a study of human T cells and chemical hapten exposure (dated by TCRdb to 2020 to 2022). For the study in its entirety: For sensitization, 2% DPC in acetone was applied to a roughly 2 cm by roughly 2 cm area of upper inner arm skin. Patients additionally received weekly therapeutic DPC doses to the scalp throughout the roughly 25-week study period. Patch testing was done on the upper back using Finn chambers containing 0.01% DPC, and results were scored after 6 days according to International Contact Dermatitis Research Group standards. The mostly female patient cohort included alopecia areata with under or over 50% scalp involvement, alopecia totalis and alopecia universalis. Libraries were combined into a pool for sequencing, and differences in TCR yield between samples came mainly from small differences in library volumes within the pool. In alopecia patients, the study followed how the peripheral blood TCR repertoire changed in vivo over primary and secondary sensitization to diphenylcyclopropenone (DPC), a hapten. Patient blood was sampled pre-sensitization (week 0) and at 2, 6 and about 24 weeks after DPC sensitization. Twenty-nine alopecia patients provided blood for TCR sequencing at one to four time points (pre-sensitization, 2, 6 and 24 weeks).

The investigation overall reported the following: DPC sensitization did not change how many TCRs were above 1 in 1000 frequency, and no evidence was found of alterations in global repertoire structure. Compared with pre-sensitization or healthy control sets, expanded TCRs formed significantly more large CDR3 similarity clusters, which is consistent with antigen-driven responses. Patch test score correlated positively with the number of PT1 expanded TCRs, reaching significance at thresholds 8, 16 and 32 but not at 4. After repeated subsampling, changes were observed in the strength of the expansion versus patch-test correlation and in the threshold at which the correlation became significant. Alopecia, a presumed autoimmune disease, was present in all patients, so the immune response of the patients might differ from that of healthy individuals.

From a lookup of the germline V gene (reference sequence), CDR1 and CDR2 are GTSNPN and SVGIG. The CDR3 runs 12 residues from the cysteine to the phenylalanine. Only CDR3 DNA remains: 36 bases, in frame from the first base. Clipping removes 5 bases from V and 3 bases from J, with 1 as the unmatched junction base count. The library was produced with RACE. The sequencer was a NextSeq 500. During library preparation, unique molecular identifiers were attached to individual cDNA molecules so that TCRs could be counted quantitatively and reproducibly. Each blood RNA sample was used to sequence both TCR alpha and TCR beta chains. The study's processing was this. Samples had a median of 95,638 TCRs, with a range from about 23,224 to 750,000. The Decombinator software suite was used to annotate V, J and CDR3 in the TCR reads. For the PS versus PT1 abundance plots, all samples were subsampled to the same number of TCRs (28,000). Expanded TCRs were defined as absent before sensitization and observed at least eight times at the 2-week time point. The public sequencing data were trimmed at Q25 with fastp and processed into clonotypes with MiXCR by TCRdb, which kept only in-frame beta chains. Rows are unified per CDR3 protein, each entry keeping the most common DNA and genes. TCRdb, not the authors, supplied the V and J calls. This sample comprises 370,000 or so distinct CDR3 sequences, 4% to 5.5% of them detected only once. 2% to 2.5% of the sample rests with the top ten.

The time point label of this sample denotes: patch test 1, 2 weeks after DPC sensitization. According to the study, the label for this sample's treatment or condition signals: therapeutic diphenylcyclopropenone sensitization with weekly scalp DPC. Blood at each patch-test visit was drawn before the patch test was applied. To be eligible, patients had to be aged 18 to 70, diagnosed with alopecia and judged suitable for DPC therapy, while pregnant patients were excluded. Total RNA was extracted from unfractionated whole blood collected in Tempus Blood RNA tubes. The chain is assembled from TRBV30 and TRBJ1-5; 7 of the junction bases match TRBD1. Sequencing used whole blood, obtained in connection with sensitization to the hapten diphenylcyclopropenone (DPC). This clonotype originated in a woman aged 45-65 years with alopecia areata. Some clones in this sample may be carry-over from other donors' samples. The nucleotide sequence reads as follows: TGTGCCTGGGGACAGGACAATCAGCCCCAGCATTTT. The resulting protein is CAWGQDNQPQHF. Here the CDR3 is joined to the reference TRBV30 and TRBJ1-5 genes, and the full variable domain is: SQTIHQWPATLVQPVGSPLSLECTVEGTSNPNLYWYRQAAGRGLQLLFYSVGIGQISSEVPQNLSASRPQDRQFILSSKKLLLSDSGFYLCAWGQDNQPQHFGDGTRLSIL.